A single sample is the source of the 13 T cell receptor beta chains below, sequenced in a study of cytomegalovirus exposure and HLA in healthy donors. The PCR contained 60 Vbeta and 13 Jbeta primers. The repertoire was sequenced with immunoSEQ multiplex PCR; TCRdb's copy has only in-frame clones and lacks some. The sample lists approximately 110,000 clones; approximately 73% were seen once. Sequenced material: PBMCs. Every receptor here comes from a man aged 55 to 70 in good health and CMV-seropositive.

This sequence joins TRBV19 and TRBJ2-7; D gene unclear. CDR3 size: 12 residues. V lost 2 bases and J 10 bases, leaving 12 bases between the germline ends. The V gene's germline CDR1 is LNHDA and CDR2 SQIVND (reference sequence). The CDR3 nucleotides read TGTGCCAGTAGTATAATGGGCTCCCCACAGTACTTC. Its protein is CASSIMGSPQYF.

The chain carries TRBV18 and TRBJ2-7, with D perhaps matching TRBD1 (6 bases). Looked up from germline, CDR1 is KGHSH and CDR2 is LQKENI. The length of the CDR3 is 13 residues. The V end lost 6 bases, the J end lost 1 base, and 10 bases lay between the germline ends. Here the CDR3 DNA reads TGTGCCAGCTCTGCAGGGGATTCCTACGAGCAGTACTTC. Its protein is CASSAGDSYEQYF.

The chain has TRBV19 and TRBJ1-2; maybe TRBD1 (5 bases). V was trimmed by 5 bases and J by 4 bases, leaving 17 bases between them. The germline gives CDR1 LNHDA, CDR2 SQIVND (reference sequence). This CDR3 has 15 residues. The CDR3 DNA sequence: TGTGCCAGTAGTTCGCAGGGCGGAAGAGCCTATGGCTACACCTTC. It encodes CASSSQGGRAYGYTF.

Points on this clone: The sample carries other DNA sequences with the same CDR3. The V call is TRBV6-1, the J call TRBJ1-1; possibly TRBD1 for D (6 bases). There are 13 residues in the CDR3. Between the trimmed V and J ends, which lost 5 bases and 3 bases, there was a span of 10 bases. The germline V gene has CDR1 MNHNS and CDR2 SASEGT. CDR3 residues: CASSPRGDTEAFF. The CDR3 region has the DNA TGTGCCAGCAGTCCCAGGGGAGACACTGAAGCTTTCTTT.

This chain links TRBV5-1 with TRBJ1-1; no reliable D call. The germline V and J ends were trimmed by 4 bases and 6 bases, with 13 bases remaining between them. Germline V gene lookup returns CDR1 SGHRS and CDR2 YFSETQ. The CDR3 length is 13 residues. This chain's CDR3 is CASSPYEVAEAFF. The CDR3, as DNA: TGCGCCAGCAGCCCGTATGAGGTTGCTGAAGCTTTCTTT.

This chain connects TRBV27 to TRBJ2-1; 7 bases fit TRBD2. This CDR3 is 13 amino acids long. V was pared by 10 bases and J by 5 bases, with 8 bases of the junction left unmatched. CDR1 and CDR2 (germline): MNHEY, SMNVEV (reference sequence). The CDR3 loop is CATGGIIHNEQFF. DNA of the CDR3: TGTGCCACCGGGGGGATAATACACAATGAGCAGTTCTTC.

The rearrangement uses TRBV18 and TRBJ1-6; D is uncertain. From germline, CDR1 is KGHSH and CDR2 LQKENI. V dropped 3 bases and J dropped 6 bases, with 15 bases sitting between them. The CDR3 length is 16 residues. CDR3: CASSPARGSGNSPLHF. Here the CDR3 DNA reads TGTGCCAGCTCACCCGCGCGAGGATCGGGTAATTCACCCCTCCACTTT.

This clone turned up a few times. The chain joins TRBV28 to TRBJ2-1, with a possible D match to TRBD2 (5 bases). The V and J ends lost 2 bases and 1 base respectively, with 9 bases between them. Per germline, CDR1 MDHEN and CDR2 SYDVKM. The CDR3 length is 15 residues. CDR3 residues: CASSLRGSSYNEQFF. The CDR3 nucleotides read TGTGCCAGCAGTTTACGAGGGTCGTCCTACAATGAGCAGTTCTTC.

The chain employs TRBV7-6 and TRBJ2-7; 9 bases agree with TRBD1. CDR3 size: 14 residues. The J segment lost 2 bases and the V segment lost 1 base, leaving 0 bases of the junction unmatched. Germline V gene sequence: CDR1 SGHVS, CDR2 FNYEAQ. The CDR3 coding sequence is TGTGCCAGCAGCTTAGACAGGGGGCCCTACGAGCAGTACTTC. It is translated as CASSLDRGPYEQYF.

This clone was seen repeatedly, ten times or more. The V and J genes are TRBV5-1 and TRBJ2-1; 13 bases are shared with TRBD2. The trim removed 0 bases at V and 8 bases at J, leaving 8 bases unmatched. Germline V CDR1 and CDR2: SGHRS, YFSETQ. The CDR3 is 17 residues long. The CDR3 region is CASSLDTSGGVRYEQFF. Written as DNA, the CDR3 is TGCGCCAGCAGCTTGGACACTAGCGGGGGGGTTAGGTATGAGCAGTTCTTC.

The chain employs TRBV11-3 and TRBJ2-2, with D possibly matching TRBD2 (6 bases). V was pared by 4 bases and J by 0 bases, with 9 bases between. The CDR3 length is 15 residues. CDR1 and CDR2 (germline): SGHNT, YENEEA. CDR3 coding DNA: TGTGCCAGCAGCTATAGCGGTACGAACACCGGGGAGCTGTTTTTT. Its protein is CASSYSGTNTGELFF. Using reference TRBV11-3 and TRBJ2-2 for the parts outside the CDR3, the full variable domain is EAGVVQSPRYKIIEKKQPVAFWCNPISGHNTLYWYLQNLGQGPELLIRYENEEAVDDSQLPKDRFSAERLKGVDSTLKIQPAELGDSAVYLCASSYSGTNTGELFFGEGSRLTVL.

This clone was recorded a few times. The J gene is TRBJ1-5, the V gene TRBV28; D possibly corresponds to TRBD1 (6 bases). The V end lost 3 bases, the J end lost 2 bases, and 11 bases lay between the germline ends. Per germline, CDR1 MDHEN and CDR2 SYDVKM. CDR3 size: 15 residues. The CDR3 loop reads CASSFWGQGNQPQHF. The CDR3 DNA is TGTGCCAGCAGTTTCTGGGGACAAGGCAATCAGCCCCAGCATTTT.

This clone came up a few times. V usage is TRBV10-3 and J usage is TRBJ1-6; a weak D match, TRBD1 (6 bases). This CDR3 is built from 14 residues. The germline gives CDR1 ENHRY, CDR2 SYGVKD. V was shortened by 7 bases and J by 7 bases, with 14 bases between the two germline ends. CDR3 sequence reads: CAITAGEGNSPLHF. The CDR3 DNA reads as TGTGCCATCACCGCAGGGGAAGGCAATTCACCCCTCCACTTT.